The present T cell receptor beta chain was sequenced within a study of T cell changes during pregnancy in multiple sclerosis. Profiling relied on immunoSEQ multiplex PCR, and the TCRdb table lists in-frame clones only, not all of them. The sample holds some 62,000 clones, about 92% seen once. Sequenced material: peripheral blood, taken in the second trimester of pregnancy. The clonotype was recovered from a female donor in good health, enrolled as a control in a pregnancy study.

The CDR3 region has the DNA TGTGCCAGCAGCTCCCCCCTACGGGTTCAAGAGACCCAGTACTTC. Its protein product is CASSSPLRVQETQYF. J is TRBJ2-5 and V is TRBV7-2; D unclear. With 4 bases removed from V and 2 bases from J, the gap between germline ends came to 14 bases. Germline V gives CDR1 SGHTA, CDR2 FQGNSA. This CDR3 is built from 15 residues.